This T cell receptor (beta chain) was identified in a study of cytomegalovirus exposure and HLA in healthy donors (dated 2017 in TCRdb). Turning to the overall study: According to an earlier analysis of several hundred of the donors, about 179 million T cells yielded roughly 100 million unique TCR beta sequences and less than 300 Gb of sequence data. Roughly 300 gigabases of sequencing data and 70 million to 100 million unique TCR sequences made up an early release that covered around 640 HLA-typed donors. Of the 300 to 400 genotyped donors, over 65% fell in the genetic ancestry cluster associated with self-reported Caucasian donors. The study aimed to test whether signatures of past pathogen exposure could be identified by cataloging public T cell receptors. The T cell repertoires of several hundred subjects were profiled by immunosequencing and related to cytomegalovirus serostatus. Besides the first cohort of 550 to 750 subjects, a separate validation cohort made up of 120 different subjects was used. The study combined high-throughput TCR immunosequencing, statistical association of individual TCRs with disease status, and machine learning to predict cytomegalovirus infection status. In a later analysis, previously published TCR beta repertoires from some 640 donors were re-analyzed and high-resolution HLA genotyping was added so that TCR occurrence patterns could be studied. Rather than drawing on any new phenotypic data, the later analysis identified candidate immune exposures from TCR beta sequences and the way those sequences occurred across donors. To decide whether each TCR beta V gene segment behaved as functional or pseudogenic, an earlier analysis of fewer than 750 of the donors relied on high-throughput TCR beta sequencing. Alongside the repertoire data, information on donor age, sex, ethnicity and CMV serostatus was compiled. In a later genetic analysis, genome-wide SNP genotypes for about 55% of the roughly 700 donors were used, and that subset was treated as a discovery cohort. Every discovery cohort repertoire had been produced on one sequencing platform. Both class I and class II loci were covered by HLA typing, at four-digit resolution. The number of donors typed differed by locus, with 629-630 for A, B, C, DRB1 and DQB1, over 500 for DQA1, 600 to 610 for DPA1, and 472 for DPB1. Roughly 5 DR-DQ haplotypes were handled as single units for association and clustering, since linkage in the cohort was strong. Among roughly 400 genotyped donors of the cohort, an average of around 240,000 unique TCR beta nucleotide sequences were sequenced per donor, roughly a sixth of them non-productive.

Broad study findings and their caveats: Because some donors lacked HLA typing at each locus, the association tests relied only on the typed subset. A cluster of highly shared sequence variants was judged likely to be a technical artifact of the sequencing pipeline. While some public TCRs were present in many individuals, most TCR sequences turned up only very rarely across donors. According to the authors, the approach could potentially be generalized to other disease states and immunological phenotypes. Linkage disequilibrium might explain the correlated functional status among segregating V segments, but an unknown experimental factor could not be excluded. A later analysis reported that several top co-occurrence clusters appeared linked to parvovirus B19, influenza, CMV and Epstein-Barr virus. In a later analysis, most CMV-associated TCR beta chains were found to appear HLA-restricted, with HLA associations seemingly driven largely by CMV exposure. In a later analysis, TCR association rates were found to vary across HLA loci, with the most associated TCRs seen for DRB1 alleles and the fewest for HLA-C alleles. A further reported finding was that TCR beta sequences accurately predicted the HLA-A and HLA-B alleles for most subjects in the first cohort. Broadly in line with IMGT annotations, most TCR beta V segments showed up in productive rearrangements about 87% or about 30% of the time in an earlier analysis of approximately 600 of the donors. For the cohort, immune exposure information was limited to CMV serostatus. A total of some 180 TCR beta chains were listed by the study as associated with cytomegalovirus. In a later analysis, HLA-associated TCR beta chains were found to be more clonally expanded and to have lower generation probabilities than equally common non-associated chains. In vitro tests confirmed that three of the cytomegalovirus-associated TCR beta chains recognize cytomegalovirus antigens. When HLA alleles, especially DR and DQ, strongly co-occurred, TCR associations were difficult to assign to individual alleles. Specific HLA alleles were associated with 15,000 to 20,000 TCR beta sequences at a false discovery rate of 0.05 in a later analysis. A later genetic analysis reported fewer N-insertions in productive TCRs among donors in an Asian-associated ancestry cluster than the roughly 620-donor mean. A later genetic analysis associated a missense DCLRE1C variant with V-gene and J-gene trimming of TCR beta chains, and an independent cohort replicated the association. Some IMGT-functional V segments, including TRBV6-2 and TRBV6-3, could not be distinguished by the 87-base-pair reads and were therefore excluded. Sequencing depth was assumed to be roughly uniform across donors in the presence/absence analyses, though that assumption may not hold. Because counts were too low, roughly 17 rarely observed V segments, including chromosome 9 orphons, were left out of the earlier analysis of 587 of the donors. Only TCR beta chains were sequenced in this cohort, and the absence of alpha or paired-chain data limited detectable features. The classifier was reported to diagnose cytomegalovirus status with high specificity and sensitivity in both the original and validation cohorts.

The CDR3 covers 18 residues, taking in both the cysteine and the phenylalanine. CDR3 DNA is the only sequence kept; it has 54 bases, read in frame from the first base. From the germline V gene, CDR1 is LGHNA and CDR2 is YNFKEQ. Trimming costs V 0 bases and J 2 bases, and their ends lie 17 bases apart. Library preparation used the immunoSEQ multiplex PCR assay. The multiplex PCR relied on a mix of 60 forward primers for TCR Vbeta segments and 13 reverse primers for TCR Jbeta segments. Amplification of the CDR3 region of rearranged TCR beta genes was performed with a multiplex PCR assay on genomic DNA. The amplified TCR beta libraries were sequenced on the Illumina HiSeq System as 87-base-pair reads. Concerning the study's data processing: In a later analysis, tens of millions of unique TCR beta chains were counted across the 500 to 700 repertoires, and roughly 11 million of these chains were shared by at least two donors. A nearest-neighbor algorithm error-corrected the raw reads and collapsed the reads into unique sequences, merging closely related sequences to remove PCR and sequencing errors. To assign V, D and J gene segments, CDR3 sequences were aligned to IMGT reference sequences. For a sequence to be retained, a match of at least six nucleotides was required to both a V gene segment and a J gene segment. A rearrangement was called productive if the CDR3 had no stop codons and remained in frame with V and J, and every other rearrangement was called non-productive. Following IMGT convention, CDR3 was defined as the stretch from the second conserved V-encoded cysteine up to the conserved J-encoded phenylalanine. Sequences without an unambiguous match to a single V gene segment were excluded from the earlier analysis of about 600 of the donors. An earlier analysis of about 590 of the donors classified V segments as functional when productive rearrangements were above 56.7% and as segregating when the standard deviation between donors was above 5%. To diagnose cytomegalovirus status from the catalog of TCR beta chain sequences, a statistical classification framework was built. A later analysis assigned V and J genes by comparing TCR nucleotide sequences with IMGT/GENE-DB human TR gene sequences. The TCRdist pipeline was used in a later analysis to assign CDR3 sequences and most-parsimonious VDJ recombination scenarios. In a later analysis, each TCR beta chain was defined by its CDR3 amino acid sequence together with its V-gene family, and reads without a unique V-gene family were excluded. A later analysis removed 600 or so highly shared, low-generation-probability nucleotide sequences to deal with suspected cross-contamination and a sequencing artifact. For each public chain, a later analysis derived a clonal expansion index from normalized ranks of inferred template counts within each repertoire. In a later analysis, generation probabilities were computed using a VDJ recombination model fitted to out-of-frame rearrangements, and the results were checked against IGoR. In a later analysis, TCR-TCR, TCR-HLA and TCR-CMV co-occurrence was scored with hypergeometric tests, and a repertoire-size bias correction was applied to TCR pairs. A later analysis estimated false discovery rates by permuting HLA or CMV assignments 20 times. In a later analysis, co-occurring TCRs were grouped using DBSCAN, and TCRdist sequence similarity was added for clustering within HLA-allele-positive subsets. Repertoires with fewer than 30,000 or more than 120,000 public chains, plus five repertoires with anomalous nucleotide sharing, were excluded from co-occurrence clustering. TCRdb retrieved this table from immuneACCESS and kept in-frame rearrangements only. Not all clones are present; in checked studies, unresolved V genes account for under half, and no reason is known for the remainder. V, J and clone size are those of that table, while D and trimming were read from the DNA. The sample has 170,000 or so clones on record. In total, the top ten clones hold roughly 1.9% of the sample.

The cohort was made up of 500 to 850 healthy bone marrow donors. At the time of sampling, every cohort member was nominally healthy, though immune exposures that went unrecorded were likely present. The donor was CMV seronegative and belonged to the group of over 300 seronegative cohort members. A peripheral blood sample was provided by each donor, and peripheral blood mononuclear cells were used for TCR beta sequencing. Genomic DNA extraction from the blood cell samples was performed with the Qiagen DNeasy Blood Extraction Kit. In regard to this clone: No cognate antigen has been identified for it.

Source material: PBMCs. The chain is assembled from TRBV4-2 and TRBJ1-3; TRBD1 is a possible D gene, resting on 5 matching bases. The source is a man aged 30 to 45 in good health and CMV-seronegative. The bases read TGTGCCAGCAGCCAAGATAGGCTCCTGACAGTAGCTGGAAACACCATATATTTT. It translates as CASSQDRLLTVAGNTIYF.